This paragraph reports one TCR beta chain. The clone's antigen remains unknown. Per-base quality was not reported, and no clone a single base away is much larger than it. Relative to germline, V is 4 bases shorter and J is 6 bases shorter, with 16 bases between their ends. Counted from cysteine to phenylalanine, this CDR3 has 15 amino acids. The sequence is cut down to CDR3 DNA, 45 bases in frame from base 1. From a lookup of the germline V gene, CDR1 and CDR2 are SGDLS and YYNGEE. This record comes from a study of cytomegalovirus exposure and HLA in healthy donors (dated by TCRdb to the late 2010s). In terms of the full investigation: According to an earlier analysis of 450 to 650 of the donors, about 179 million T cells yielded 100 million or so unique TCR beta sequences and about 280 Gb of sequence data. An early release that covered roughly 600 HLA-typed donors contained about 290 gigabases of sequencing data and 80 million or so unique TCR sequences. Of the 300 to 400 genotyped donors, around 81% fell in the genetic ancestry cluster associated with self-reported Caucasian donors. The study aimed to test whether signatures of past pathogen exposure could be identified by cataloging public T cell receptors. The T cell repertoires of several hundred subjects were profiled by immunosequencing and related to cytomegalovirus serostatus. Along with the approximately 620-subject first cohort, a separate validation cohort of over 90 different subjects was used. To predict cytomegalovirus infection status, the study brought together high-throughput TCR immunosequencing, statistical association of individual TCRs with disease status, and machine learning. A later analysis re-examined previously published TCR beta repertoires from more than 600 donors and added high-resolution HLA genotyping to investigate patterns of TCR occurrence. The later analysis used no new phenotypic data to find candidate immune exposures, relying instead on TCR beta sequences and their occurrence across donors. In an earlier analysis of roughly 540 of the donors, high-throughput TCR beta sequencing was used to judge whether each TCR beta V gene segment behaved as functional or pseudogenic. Alongside the repertoire data, information on donor age, sex, ethnicity and CMV serostatus was compiled. In a later genetic analysis, genome-wide SNP genotypes for about three fifths of the roughly 670 donors were used, and that subset was treated as a discovery cohort. All discovery cohort repertoires had been generated on a single sequencing platform. Class I and class II HLA loci were covered by the typing at four-digit resolution. Typing coverage differed by locus: A, B, C, DRB1 and DQB1 were typed in about 620-630 donors, DQA1 in around 500, DPA1 in 600 to 610, and DPB1 in 450 to 480. A few DR-DQ haplotypes were treated as single units for association and clustering because of strong linkage in the cohort. Among roughly 370 genotyped donors of the cohort, an average of around 240,000 unique TCR beta nucleotide sequences were sequenced per donor, roughly 20% of them non-productive.

To prepare the library, the immunoSEQ multiplex PCR assay was applied. For the multiplex PCR, a mixture combining 60 forward primers for TCR Vbeta segments and 13 reverse primers for TCR Jbeta segments was used. A multiplex PCR assay on genomic DNA amplified the CDR3 region of rearranged TCR beta genes. Amplified TCR beta libraries were sequenced as 87-base-pair reads on the Illumina HiSeq System. In the paper's pipeline: Across the 700 or so repertoires, a later analysis counted 75 million to 90 million unique TCR beta chains, some 11 million of which were shared by at least two donors. Raw reads were error-corrected and collapsed into unique sequences with a nearest-neighbor algorithm that merged closely related sequences to remove PCR and sequencing errors. Alignment of CDR3 sequences to IMGT reference sequences was used to assign V, D and J gene segments. For a sequence to be retained, a match of at least six nucleotides to both a V gene segment and a J gene segment was required. A rearrangement was called productive if the CDR3 had no stop codons and remained in frame with V and J, and every other rearrangement was called non-productive. Following IMGT convention, CDR3 was defined as the stretch from the second conserved V-encoded cysteine up to the conserved J-encoded phenylalanine. Sequences without an unambiguous match to a single V gene segment were excluded from the earlier analysis of 500 to 700 of the donors. In an earlier analysis of 587 of the donors, a V segment was called functional when productive rearrangements were above 56.7%, and segregating when the standard deviation between donors exceeded 5%. A statistical classification framework was developed to diagnose cytomegalovirus status using the catalog of TCR beta chain sequences. A later analysis assigned V and J genes by comparing TCR nucleotide sequences with IMGT/GENE-DB human TR gene sequences. Using the TCRdist pipeline, a later analysis assigned CDR3 sequences along with most-parsimonious VDJ recombination scenarios. In a later analysis, every TCR beta chain was defined by the combination of its CDR3 amino acid sequence and its V-gene family, and reads without a unique V-gene family were dropped. A later analysis removed 592 highly shared, low-generation-probability nucleotide sequences to deal with suspected cross-contamination and a sequencing artifact. In a later analysis, a clonal expansion index was calculated for each public chain from normalized within-repertoire ranks of inferred template counts. Generation probabilities in a later analysis came from a VDJ recombination model fitted to out-of-frame rearrangements, and those results were checked against IGoR. In a later analysis, hypergeometric tests were used to score TCR-TCR, TCR-HLA and TCR-CMV co-occurrence, with a repertoire-size bias correction applied to TCR pairs. In a later analysis, false discovery rates were estimated by permuting HLA or CMV assignments 20 times. A later analysis grouped co-occurring TCRs with DBSCAN, adding TCRdist sequence similarity when clustering within HLA-allele-positive subsets. Co-occurrence clustering excluded repertoires with fewer than 30,000 or more than 120,000 public chains, plus five with anomalous nucleotide sharing. TCRdb's version of the immuneACCESS table is confined to in-frame rearrangements and falls short of the full clone set. An unresolved V gene accounts for under half of the shortfall where checked; the remainder is of unknown origin. The DNA gave D and trimming, while V, J and clone size come from that table. The sample data list under 300,000 clones, and 80% to 90% of these were observed just once. The ten largest account for about 2% of the sample.

What the study reported, not specific to this receptor: The cohort was sequenced for TCR beta chains only, and without alpha or paired-chain data the features that could be detected were limited. V-gene and J-gene trimming of TCR beta chains was associated with a missense DCLRE1C variant in a later genetic analysis, and the association was replicated in an independent cohort. Most TCR sequences were seen in very few donors, while some public TCRs were found in many individuals. In a later analysis, most CMV-associated TCR beta chains were found to appear HLA-restricted, with HLA associations seemingly driven largely by CMV exposure. CMV serostatus was the only immune exposure information available for the cohort. The classifier was reported to diagnose cytomegalovirus status with high specificity and sensitivity in both the original and validation cohorts. At a false discovery rate of 0.05, a later analysis linked around 17,000 TCR beta sequences to specific HLA alleles. Some IMGT-functional V segments, including TRBV6-2 and TRBV6-3, could not be distinguished by the 87-base-pair reads and were therefore excluded. Linkage disequilibrium might explain the correlated functional status among segregating V segments, but an unknown experimental factor could not be ruled out. In an earlier analysis of fewer than 700 of the donors, most TCR beta V segments appeared in productive rearrangements about 87% or about 30% of the time, broadly matching IMGT annotations. In a later analysis, HLA-associated TCR beta chains showed more clonal expansion and lower generation probabilities than non-associated chains that were equally common. It was suggested by the authors that the approach could potentially be generalized to other disease states and immunological phenotypes. The study gave a list of some 150 TCR beta chains associated with cytomegalovirus. A few of the identified cytomegalovirus-associated TCR beta chains were confirmed in vitro to be specific for cytomegalovirus antigens. Because HLA typing was missing for some donors at each locus, association tests included only the typed subset. Because counts were too low, approximately 15 rarely observed V segments, including chromosome 9 orphons, were excluded from the earlier analysis of 587 of the donors. A later analysis reported that several top co-occurrence clusters appeared linked to parvovirus B19, influenza, CMV and Epstein-Barr virus. A cluster of highly shared sequence variants was judged likely to be a technical artifact of the sequencing pipeline. In a later analysis, the rate of TCR association differed among HLA loci, with DRB1 alleles having the most associated TCRs and HLA-C alleles having the fewest. When HLA alleles, especially DR and DQ, strongly co-occurred, attributing TCR associations to individual alleles was difficult. Compared with the roughly 700-donor mean, donors in an Asian-associated ancestry cluster had fewer N-insertions in productive TCRs, according to a later genetic analysis. Roughly uniform sequencing depth across donors was assumed in presence/absence analyses, although this assumption may not hold. A further reported finding was that TCR beta sequences accurately predicted the HLA-A and HLA-B alleles for most subjects in the first cohort.

The cohort consisted of approximately 670 healthy bone marrow donors. At the time of sampling, all cohort members were nominally healthy, though unrecorded immune exposures were likely present. The donor tested CMV seropositive, placing the donor among the approximately 310 seropositive members of the cohort. Each donor provided a peripheral blood sample, and peripheral blood mononuclear cells were used for TCR beta sequencing. Genomic DNA extraction from the blood cell samples was performed with the Qiagen DNeasy Blood Extraction Kit. Recombination connected TRBV9 to TRBJ1-4, with TRBD1 tentatively as D gene (5 bases match). The specimen sequenced was PBMCs. This TCR derives from a woman between 40 and 55 years old in good health and CMV-seropositive. The sequenced DNA: TGTGCCAGCAGCCCCGTGGGGGGTTCGGATGAAAAACTGTTTTTT. Its protein product is CASSPVGGSDEKLFF.